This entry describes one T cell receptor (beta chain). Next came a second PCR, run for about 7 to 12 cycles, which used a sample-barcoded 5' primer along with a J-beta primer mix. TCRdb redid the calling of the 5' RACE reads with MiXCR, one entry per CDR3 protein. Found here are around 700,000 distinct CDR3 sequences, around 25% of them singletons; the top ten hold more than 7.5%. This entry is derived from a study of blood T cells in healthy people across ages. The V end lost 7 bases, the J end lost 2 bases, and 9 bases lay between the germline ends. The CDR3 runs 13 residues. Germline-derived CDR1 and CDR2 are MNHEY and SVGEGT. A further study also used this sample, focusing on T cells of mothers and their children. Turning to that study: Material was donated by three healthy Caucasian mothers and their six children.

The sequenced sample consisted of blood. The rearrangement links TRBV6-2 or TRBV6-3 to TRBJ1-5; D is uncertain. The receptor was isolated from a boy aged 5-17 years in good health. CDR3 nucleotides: TGTGCCAGCACCCTTAAAGGCAATCAGCCCCAGCATTTT. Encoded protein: CASTLKGNQPQHF.